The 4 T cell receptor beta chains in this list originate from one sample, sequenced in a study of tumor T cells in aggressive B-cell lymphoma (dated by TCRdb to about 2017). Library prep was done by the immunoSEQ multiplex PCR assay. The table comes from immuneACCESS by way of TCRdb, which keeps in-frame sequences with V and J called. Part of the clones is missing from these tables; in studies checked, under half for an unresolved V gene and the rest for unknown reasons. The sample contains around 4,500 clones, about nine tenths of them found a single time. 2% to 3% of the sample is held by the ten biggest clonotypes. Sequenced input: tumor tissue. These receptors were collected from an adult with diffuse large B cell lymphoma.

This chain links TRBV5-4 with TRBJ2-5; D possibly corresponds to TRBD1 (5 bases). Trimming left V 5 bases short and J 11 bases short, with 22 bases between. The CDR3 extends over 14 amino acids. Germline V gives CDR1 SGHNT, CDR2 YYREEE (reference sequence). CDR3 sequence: CASRKDPTDKEQYF. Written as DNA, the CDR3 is TGTGCCAGCAGAAAAGATCCGACAGATAAGGAGCAGTACTTC.

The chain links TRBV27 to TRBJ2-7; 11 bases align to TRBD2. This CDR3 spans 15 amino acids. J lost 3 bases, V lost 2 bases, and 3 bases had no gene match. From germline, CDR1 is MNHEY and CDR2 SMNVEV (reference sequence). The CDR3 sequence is CASSLASGRNYEQYF. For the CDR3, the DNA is TGTGCCAGCAGTTTAGCTAGCGGGAGGAACTACGAGCAGTACTTC.

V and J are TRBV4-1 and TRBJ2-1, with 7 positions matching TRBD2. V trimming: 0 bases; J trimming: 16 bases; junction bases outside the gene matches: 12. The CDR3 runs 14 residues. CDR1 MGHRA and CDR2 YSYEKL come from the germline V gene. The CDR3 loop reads CASSQDWSGIGNFF. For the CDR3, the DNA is TGCGCCAGCAGCCAAGATTGGAGCGGGATCGGGAACTTCTTC.

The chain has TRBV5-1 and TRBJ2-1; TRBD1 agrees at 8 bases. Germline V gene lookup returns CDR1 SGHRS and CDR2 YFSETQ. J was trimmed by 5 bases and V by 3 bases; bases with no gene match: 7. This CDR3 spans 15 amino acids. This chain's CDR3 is CASSWGQDHNNEQFF. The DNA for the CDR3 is TGCGCCAGCAGCTGGGGACAGGACCATAACAATGAGCAGTTCTTC.